Presented here are 29 T cell receptor beta chains from one specimen sequenced in a study of cytomegalovirus exposure and HLA in healthy donors. The method was immunoSEQ multiplex PCR; TCRdb's version includes in-frame clones alone and lacks a portion of them. The sample has around 300,000 clones, 70% to 90% seen once; the top ten hold less than 1.2%. The sequencing input was PBMCs. These receptors all come from a woman aged 18-30 years in good health and CMV-seronegative.

The chain employs TRBV7-9 and TRBJ2-7; TRBD2 is a possible D gene (5 bases). CDR1 is SEHNR, CDR2 FQNEAQ, per germline (reference sequence). CDR3 size: 14 residues. Trimming left V 1 base short and J 3 bases short, with 10 bases between. CDR3: CASSLGGVYYEQYF. Written as DNA, the CDR3 is TGTGCCAGCAGCTTAGGGGGAGTCTACTACGAGCAGTACTTC.

V and J are TRBV9 and TRBJ2-3; possibly TRBD1 for D (6 bases). The V gene's germline CDR1 is SGDLS and CDR2 YYNGEE. The CDR3 loop spans 15 amino acids. V lost 3 bases, J lost 0 bases, and 11 bases lay in between. The CDR3 loop is CASSGGTISTDTQYF. In DNA form, the CDR3 reads TGTGCCAGCAGCGGGGGGACAATAAGCACAGATACGCAGTATTTT.

This clone was detected only once. The gene calls are TRBV11-2 and TRBJ1-6, with 9 bases matching TRBD1. Germline-derived CDR1 and CDR2 are SGHAT and FQNNGV. Trimming cost V 6 bases and J 13 bases; bases outside gene matches: 13. The CDR3 sequence is 15 residues long. The CDR3 coding sequence is TGTGCCAGCAGACAACCGGGACAGGGAGCGACCCCCCTCCACTTT. Protein sequence: CASRQPGQGATPLHF.

The chain has TRBV27 and TRBJ1-5, with D perhaps TRBD1 (6 bases). Trimming shortened V by 6 bases and J by 4 bases, and 16 bases separated the two germline ends. Germline CDR1 is MNHEY and CDR2 is SMNVEV (reference sequence). CDR3 length equals 15 residues. The CDR3 DNA reads TGTGCCAGCAGGCTATATCTTAGGGGGAATCAGCCCCAGCATTTT. This codes for CASRLYLRGNQPQHF.

This chain joins TRBV9 and TRBJ2-7, with 9 bases fitting TRBD2. The CDR3 totals 16 residues. CDR1 and CDR2 (germline): SGDLS, YYNGEE. V lost 4 bases to trimming and J lost 5 bases; unmatched junction nucleotides: 13. The CDR3 protein is CASSTQGAGGPDEQYF. Here the CDR3 DNA reads TGTGCCAGCAGCACACAGGGTGCGGGGGGGCCGGACGAGCAGTACTTC.

DNA for the CDR3: TGTGCCAGTAGTAACGCCGGGACTACTGGAAACACCATATATTTT. Protein sequence: CASSNAGTTGNTIYF. The genes are TRBV19 and TRBJ1-3, with D possibly TRBD1 on 5 matching bases. The CDR3 is 15 residues long. V shed 4 bases and J shed 2 bases, with 12 bases lying between them. The germline CDR1 and CDR2 sequences are LNHDA and SQIVND (reference sequence).

This clone came up once. This sequence joins TRBV10-1 and TRBJ2-1; 7 nucleotides line up with TRBD1. Germline trimming cut 0 bases from V and 7 bases from J; bases unmatched to any gene: 9. The CDR3 contains 16 residues. Per germline, CDR1 WNHNN and CDR2 SYGVQD (reference sequence). In DNA form, the CDR3 reads TGCGCCAGCAGTGAGTCGGGACAGCCCCGCGGGAATGAGCAGTTCTTC. This sequence encodes CASSESGQPRGNEQFF.

This chain links TRBV5-6 with TRBJ2-1; 9 nucleotides match TRBD1. The germline V gene encodes CDR1 SGHDT and CDR2 YYEEEE. The length of the CDR3 is 15 residues. V lost 4 bases and J lost 1; bases outside the gene matches: 3. CDR3 sequence: CASSLGTGSYNEQFF. The CDR3 DNA reads as TGTGCCAGCAGCCTAGGGACAGGGTCCTACAATGAGCAGTTCTTC.

The chain is built from TRBV6-5 and TRBJ2-7, with TRBD1 matching over 8 bases. This CDR3 has 14 residues. V shed 3 bases, J shed 6 bases, and the junction held 7 bases outside the gene matches. Per germline, CDR1 MNHEY and CDR2 SVGAGI. The CDR3 region has the DNA TGTGCCAGCAGTTATTTGGACAGGGTGGGCGAGCAGTACTTC. Translation gives CASSYLDRVGEQYF.

The V call is TRBV28, the J call TRBJ2-7; TRBD1 matches 7 bases. The V and J ends lost 4 bases and 7 bases, in that order; junction bases with no gene match: 10. The germline V gene encodes CDR1 MDHEN and CDR2 SYDVKM. This CDR3 has 14 amino acids. The CDR3 nucleotides are TGTGCCAGCAGTTCCCCGGACAGGACCGTAGAGCAGTACTTC. It codes for CASSSPDRTVEQYF.

The chain carries TRBV5-1 and TRBJ2-7, with TRBD2 as a possible D gene (5 bases). V dropped 0 bases and J dropped 5 bases, with 6 bases sitting between them. Germline V gene sequence: CDR1 SGHRS, CDR2 YFSETQ. CDR3 length equals 12 residues. CDR3 residues: CASSLVGDEQYF. CDR3 nucleotide sequence: TGCGCCAGCAGCTTGGTCGGGGACGAGCAGTACTTC. Full variable domain (rest looked up from reference TRBV5-1 and TRBJ2-7): KAGVTQTPRYLIKTRGQQVTLSCSPISGHRSVSWYQQTPGQGLQFLFEYFSETQRNKGNFPGRFSGRQFSNSRSEMNVSTLELGDSALYLCASSLVGDEQYFGPGTRLTVT.

The V call is TRBV4-3, the J call TRBJ1-2; D is possibly TRBD1 (6 bases). Between the trimmed V and J ends, which lost 4 bases and 4 bases, there was a span of 13 bases. Looked up from germline, CDR1 is LGHNA and CDR2 is YSLEER. CDR3 length: 14 residues. Here the CDR3 reads CASSPDSTSYGYTF. DNA for the CDR3: TGCGCCAGCAGCCCGGACAGTACGTCCTATGGCTACACCTTC.

This chain joins TRBV5-1 and TRBJ1-3, with D possibly TRBD1 on 6 matching bases. The germline V and J ends were trimmed by 4 bases and 2 bases, with 13 bases remaining between them. In germline, CDR1 is SGHRS, CDR2 YFSETQ. This CDR3 is built from 15 residues. The CDR3 DNA sequence: TGCGCCAGCAGCCTATCCCAGGGGCCTGGAAACACCATATATTTT. It encodes CASSLSQGPGNTIYF.

This chain uses TRBV11-3 with TRBJ2-7; 7 positions agree with TRBD1. Unmatched junction bases numbered 12, after V lost 5 bases and J lost 2 bases. Per the germline V gene, CDR1 is SGHNT and CDR2 is YENEEA. The CDR3 is made up of 16 amino acids. The CDR3 sequence is CASSPDRVSLPYEQYF. The CDR3 DNA reads as TGTGCCAGCAGCCCCGACAGGGTATCCTTACCCTACGAGCAGTACTTC.

CDR3 bases: TGTGCCAGCAGCTTAGATGGGACTAGCGGGGGGCCCACAGATACGCAGTATTTT. It encodes CASSLDGTSGGPTDTQYF. The gene calls are TRBV11-3 and TRBJ2-3, with 15 bases lining up with TRBD2. Germline trimming cut 0 bases from V and 2 bases from J; bases unmatched to any gene: 3. Germline V lookup: CDR1 SGHNT, CDR2 YENEEA. This CDR3 has 18 residues.

The chain links TRBV5-8 to TRBJ2-7; D possibly corresponds to TRBD2 (7 bases). CDR1 and CDR2 (germline): SGHTS, YDEGEE. Between the trimmed V and J ends, which lost 3 bases and 1 base, there was a span of 14 bases. This CDR3 contains 15 residues. The CDR3 sequence is CASSSRGAESYEQYF. The CDR3, as DNA: TGTGCCAGCAGCTCCCGGGGGGCGGAGTCCTACGAGCAGTACTTC.

The chain employs TRBV4-1 and TRBJ1-1, with D perhaps matching TRBD1 (6 bases). Trimming took off 0 bases at V and 4 bases at J, with 15 bases between the two ends. This CDR3 is 16 amino acids long. Germline V gene lookup returns CDR1 MGHRA and CDR2 YSYEKL. The CDR3, as DNA: TGCGCCAGCAGCCAAGAGGTTGTCATCAGGGGCACTGAAGCTTTCTTT. Its protein is CASSQEVVIRGTEAFF.

The chain combines TRBV18 with TRBJ2-1; 8 bases are a match to TRBD2. J lost 0 bases, V lost 4 bases, and 2 bases had no gene match. This CDR3 spans 15 amino acids. CDR1 is KGHSH and CDR2 is LQKENI in the germline V gene. This CDR3 is CASSQTSASYNEQFF. CDR3 coding DNA: TGTGCCAGCTCACAGACTAGCGCCTCCTACAATGAGCAGTTCTTC. Full variable domain (outside the CDR3, taken from reference TRBV18 and TRBJ2-1): NAGVMQNPRHLVRRRGQEARLRCSPMKGHSHVYWYRQLPEEGLKFMVYLQKENIIDESGMPKERFSAEFPKEGPSILRIQQVVRGDSAAYFCASSQTSASYNEQFFGPGTRLTVL.

The V gene is TRBV30, the J gene TRBJ2-1; a weak D match, TRBD2 (6 bases). The CDR3 length is 14 residues. Germline values: CDR1 GTSNPN, CDR2 SVGIG (reference sequence). The V gene lost 3 bases and the J gene lost 0 bases, with 9 bases spanning the gap. CDR3 bases: TGTGCCTGGAGGTTCGGGAGCTCCTACAATGAGCAGTTCTTC. The encoded protein is CAWRFGSSYNEQFF.

V usage is TRBV6-5 and J usage is TRBJ1-2, with D maybe TRBD1 (6 bases). The CDR3 contains 16 residues. Trimming removed 2 bases from V and 3 bases from J, with 16 bases in between. CDR1 is MNHEY, CDR2 SVGAGI, per germline. The CDR3 sequence: CASSYVGQPSDYGYTF. CDR3 nucleotides: TGTGCCAGCAGTTACGTAGGACAGCCCTCTGACTATGGCTACACCTTC.

The J gene is TRBJ2-1, the V gene TRBV6-5; TRBD2 might be the D (6 bases). Trimming left V 0 bases short and J 12 bases short, with 15 bases between. Germline V gene sequence: CDR1 MNHEY, CDR2 SVGAGI. The CDR3 has 14 residues. The CDR3 nucleotides are TGTGCCAGCAGTTACTCGGGGGGAGATCTCCGGCAGTTCTTC. It codes for CASSYSGGDLRQFF.

The chain joins TRBV4-3 to TRBJ2-2, with TRBD2 matching 15 bases. V lost 6 bases to trimming and J lost 6 bases; unmatched junction nucleotides: 8. CDR1 is LGHNA and CDR2 is YSLEER in the germline V gene. The CDR3 is made up of 17 amino acids. The CDR3 sequence is CASRPGTSGGRAGELFF. CDR3 nucleotide sequence: TGCGCCAGCAGGCCCGGGACTAGCGGGGGGCGGGCCGGGGAGCTGTTTTTT.

This rearrangement joins TRBV19 to TRBJ2-7, with TRBD1 matching over 11 bases. This CDR3 contains 16 residues. Trimming took 0 bases from V and 2 from J; bases not matched to a gene: 3. Germline V gene lookup returns CDR1 LNHDA and CDR2 SQIVND (reference sequence). CDR3 loop: CASSIDRDRGAYEQYF. CDR3 nucleotides: TGTGCCAGTAGTATAGACCGGGACAGGGGGGCCTACGAGCAGTACTTC.

With respect to this clone: The junction does not match germline at one end; this may be a read error. The chain employs TRBV7-7 and TRBJ2-2, with 7 nucleotides matching TRBD1. The CDR3 length is 18 residues. Per germline, CDR1 SSHAT and CDR2 FNYEAQ (reference sequence). CDR3 region: CASSLSPPETGLTGELFF. The CDR3 coding sequence is TGTGCTAGCAGCTTATCGCCCCCAGAGACAGGGCTCACCGGGGAGCTGTTTTTT.

The chain joins TRBV5-1 to TRBJ2-7; 9 bases map to TRBD1. V was pared by 0 bases and J by 5 bases, with 9 bases of the junction left unmatched. The CDR3 length is 16 residues. Germline CDR1 reads SGHRS; CDR2 reads YFSETQ. The CDR3 reads CASSLARDRAFDEQYF. The CDR3 nucleotides are TGCGCCAGCAGCTTGGCCAGGGACAGGGCTTTCGACGAGCAGTACTTC.

The chain recombines TRBV9 with TRBJ2-7; TRBD2 is a possible D gene (5 bases). The CDR3 is made up of 14 amino acids. Trimming removed 0 bases at V and 4 bases at J, with 11 bases between. Per germline, CDR1 SGDLS and CDR2 YYNGEE. The chain's CDR3 is CASSVEEGIYEQYF. DNA of the CDR3: TGTGCCAGCAGCGTAGAAGAGGGAATTTACGAGCAGTACTTC.

V and J are TRBV4-1 and TRBJ2-7, with a tentative D call TRBD2 (7 bases). The V end lost 3 bases, the J end lost 2 bases, and 11 bases lay between the germline ends. This CDR3 is built from 14 residues. The germline V gene has CDR1 MGHRA and CDR2 YSYEKL. CDR3 residues: CASSQPGGPYEQYF. The CDR3 DNA sequence: TGCGCCAGCAGCCAGCCGGGGGGCCCCTACGAGCAGTACTTC.

The J gene is TRBJ1-1, the V gene TRBV5-1; possible D gene TRBD1, 6 bases. CDR1 and CDR2 (germline): SGHRS, YFSETQ. Trimming cost V 5 bases and J 0 bases, with 14 bases left between them. The CDR3 extends over 15 amino acids. CDR3 in amino acids: CASRVPDRMNTEAFF. CDR3 nucleotide sequence: TGCGCCAGCAGAGTTCCGGACAGAATGAACACTGAAGCTTTCTTT.

This clone was detected once. The chain carries TRBV6-6 and TRBJ1-1; 8 bases are shared with TRBD1. With V trimmed by 6 bases and J by 0 bases, 9 bases remained unmatched. CDR3 length: 16 residues. Germline-derived CDR1 and CDR2 are MNHNY and SVGAGI (reference sequence). CDR3 amino acids: CASRSGQGTMNTEAFF. The CDR3, as DNA: TGTGCCAGCAGGTCCGGACAGGGTACTATGAACACTGAAGCTTTCTTT.